Following are 7 T cell receptor beta chains from one sample sequenced in a study of shared clonotypes between healthy human individuals. Repertoires were generated with immunoSEQ multiplex PCR, while TCRdb's copy carries only in-frame clones and drops some. Of about 2.4 million clones in the sample, approximately 93% were seen once. The sample consisted of naive CD4+ T cells from PBMCs. Sample subset: CD45RA+ positively selected. These receptors were taken from a man between 18 and 35 years old in good health. Some clones in this sample may be carry-over from other donors' samples.

The chain uses TRBV7-3 and TRBJ2-1; a weak D match, TRBD1 (6 bases). V dropped 2 bases and J dropped 6 bases, with 8 bases sitting between them. CDR1 and CDR2 (germline): SGHTA, FQGTGA. The CDR3 sequence is 13 residues long. The CDR3 DNA follows: TGTGCCAGCAGCTTAGCAGGGGCCAATGAGCAGTTCTTC. Protein: CASSLAGANEQFF.

The DNA for the CDR3 is TGTGCCTGGAGTGTCCGGACAGGGGGCGGCTACACCTTC. Translating gives CAWSVRTGGGYTF. The chain joins TRBV30 to TRBJ1-2, with TRBD1 identical over 11 bases. This CDR3 comprises 13 residues. The trim removed 0 bases at V and 8 bases at J, leaving 2 bases unmatched. Germline-derived CDR1 and CDR2 are GTSNPN and SVGIG (reference sequence).

The genes are TRBV5-1 and TRBJ2-7; 12 nucleotides align to TRBD1. Germline V CDR1 and CDR2: SGHRS, YFSETQ. Unmatched junction bases numbered 4, after V lost 0 bases and J lost 6 bases. The CDR3 extends over 15 amino acids. This CDR3 reads CASSLAGQGALEQYF. In nucleotides, the CDR3 is TGCGCCAGCAGCTTGGCGGGACAGGGGGCCCTCGAGCAGTACTTC.

The chain joins TRBV2 to TRBJ1-1; TRBD1 aligns across 8 bases. V trimming: 6 bases; J trimming: 5 bases; junction bases outside the gene matches: 11. The length of the CDR3 is 15 residues. Germline V gives CDR1 SNHLY, CDR2 FYNNEI. The CDR3 nucleotides read TGTGCCAGCAGCCCCCTTGGACAGGGAGGGACTGAAGCTTTCTTT. Its protein product is CASSPLGQGGTEAFF.

A word on this clone: This sample also contains other DNA sequences that code for the same CDR3. The rearrangement joins TRBV7-9 to TRBJ2-2; D is unresolved. Trimming removed 3 bases at V and 6 bases at J, with 5 bases between. Germline CDR1 SEHNR, CDR2 FQNEAQ (reference sequence). This CDR3 has 12 residues. CDR3 bases: TGTGCCAGCAGCTTCTCCTCCGGGGAGCTGTTTTTT. This translates into CASSFSSGELFF. The variable domain in full, with the rest retrieved from reference TRBV7-9 and TRBJ2-2, is DTGVSQNPRHKITKRGQNVTFRCDPISEHNRLYWYRQTLGQGPEFLTYFQNEAQLEKSRLLSDRFSAERPKGSFSTLEIQRTEQGDSAMYLCASSFSSGELFFGEGSRLTVL.

The chain has TRBV19 and TRBJ1-1; 7 positions match TRBD1. The trim removed 3 bases at V and 6 bases at J, leaving 19 bases unmatched. Germline values: CDR1 LNHDA, CDR2 SQIVND (reference sequence). The CDR3 extends over 18 amino acids. The CDR3 DNA is TGTGCCAGTAGTATCAGGGGGTCAGCGACTCGTGGGGACGCTGAAGCTTTCTTT. This translates into CASSIRGSATRGDAEAFF.

Remarks on this clone: Other nucleotide sequences from this sample produce the same CDR3. The V gene is TRBV29-1, the J gene TRBJ2-5, with TRBD2 as a possible D gene (5 bases). Looked up from germline, CDR1 is SQVTM and CDR2 is ANQGSEA. The V end was cut by 5 bases, the J end by 4 bases, with 14 bases between. The CDR3 consists of 13 residues. Here the CDR3 reads CSVRGLALETQYF. CDR3 nucleotide sequence: TGCAGCGTTCGCGGCCTAGCTCTAGAGACCCAGTACTTC.